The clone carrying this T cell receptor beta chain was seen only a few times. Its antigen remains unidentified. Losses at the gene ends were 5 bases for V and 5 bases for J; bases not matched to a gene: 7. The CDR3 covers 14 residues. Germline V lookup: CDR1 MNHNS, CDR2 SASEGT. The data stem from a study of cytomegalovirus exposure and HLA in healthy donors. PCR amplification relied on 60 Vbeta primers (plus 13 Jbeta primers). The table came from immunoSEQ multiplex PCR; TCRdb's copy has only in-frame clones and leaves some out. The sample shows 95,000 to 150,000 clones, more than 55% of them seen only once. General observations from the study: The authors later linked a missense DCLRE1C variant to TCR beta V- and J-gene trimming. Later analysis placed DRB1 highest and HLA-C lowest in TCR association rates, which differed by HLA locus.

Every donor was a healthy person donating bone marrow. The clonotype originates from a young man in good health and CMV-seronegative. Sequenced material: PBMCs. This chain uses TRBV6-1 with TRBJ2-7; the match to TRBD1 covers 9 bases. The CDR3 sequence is CASSTGQGTHEQYF. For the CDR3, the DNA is TGTGCCAGCAGTACGGGACAGGGCACCCACGAGCAGTACTTC.